The present entry profiles one T cell receptor beta chain with its context. While infection was still active, Seattle patients were enrolled and then followed longitudinally. Original processing methods: It was from reference gene primer amplification that nucleated cell counts were estimated. Some clones are missing from TCRdb's copy, which holds only in-frame ones; the method was immunoSEQ multiplex PCR. That table gives V, J and clone size, and the DNA gave D and trimming. The sample consists of 250,000 to 300,000 clones, 88% of them appearing once. The sample is drawn from a study of blood T cell repertoires in COVID-19. Study at large: The United States, Italy and Spain were the sources of the acute and convalescent COVID-19 samples. From T cells, B-cell-depleted T cells, or PBMCs came the material, which was cDNA or gDNA.

Trimming removed 1 base at V and 2 bases at J, with 12 bases between. The germline V gene has CDR1 LGHDT and CDR2 YNNKEL (reference sequence). The CDR3 sequence is 15 residues long. V is TRBV3-1 (or the pseudogene TRBV3-2) and J is TRBJ2-7, with a tentative D call TRBD1 (6 bases). The sequence was obtained from a woman under 40 with COVID-19, enrolled during active disease. Sequencing used peripheral blood. The CDR3 loop reads CASSQAPGQTYEQYF. In DNA, the CDR3 is TGTGCCAGCAGCCAAGCCCCCGGACAGACCTACGAGCAGTACTTC.